This is a list of T cell receptor beta chains from one sample in a study of blood T cell repertoires in COVID-19. Repertoires were generated with immunoSEQ multiplex PCR, while TCRdb's copy carries only in-frame clones and drops some. The sample has roughly 240,000 clones; about 83% are singletons. Sequenced material: PBMCs or T cells enriched from blood (not recorded which). The receptors originated from a woman aged 45-65 years who had recovered from COVID-19. CDR3s include the opening cysteine and the closing phenylalanine or tryptophan. The D gene is left open where the match is weak. Expanded clones get a size class; other rows say once, few or many, or leave the size out.

abundance: NA; v_gene: TRBV24-1; d_gene: NA; j_gene: TRBJ2-7; CDR3aa: CATSDDNKFKGGGLSYEQYF; CDR3nt: TGTGCCACCAGTGATGATAATAAGTTTAAGGGGGGGGGACTCTCCTACGAGCAGTACTTC
abundance: NA; v_gene: TRBV4-1; d_gene: TRBD2; j_gene: TRBJ2-3; CDR3aa: CASSRTSGGFESQYF; CDR3nt: TGCGCCAGCAGTCGGACTAGCGGGGGGTTTGAGTCGCAGTATTTT
abundance: NA; v_gene: TRBV11-3; d_gene: TRBD1; j_gene: TRBJ2-5; CDR3aa: CASSRNRGETQYF; CDR3nt: TGTGCCAGCAGTCGCAACAGGGGAGAGACCCAGTACTTC
abundance: NA; v_gene: TRBV4-1; d_gene: NA; j_gene: TRBJ2-4; CDR3aa: CASSLPTDPVAKNIQYF; CDR3nt: TGCGCCAGCAGCCTACCGACAGACCCCGTAGCCAAAAACATTCAGTACTTC
abundance: NA; v_gene: TRBV3-1/TRBV3-2; d_gene: NA; j_gene: TRBJ2-5; CDR3aa: CASSQIQDTRGETQYF; CDR3nt: TGTGCCAGCAGCCAAATACAGGACACTAGGGGGGAGACCCAGTACTTC
abundance: NA; v_gene: TRBV30; d_gene: NA; j_gene: TRBJ2-7; CDR3aa: CAWSTDMVVNEQYF; CDR3nt: TGTGCCTGGAGTACGGACATGGTGGTCAACGAGCAGTACTTC
abundance: NA; v_gene: TRBV7-2; d_gene: NA; j_gene: TRBJ1-5; CDR3aa: CATGQGGQGPQHF; CDR3nt: TGTGCCACAGGGCAGGGCGGCCAGGGGCCCCAGCATTTT
abundance: NA; v_gene: TRBV28; d_gene: NA; j_gene: TRBJ1-6; CDR3aa: CASRTERPPLHF; CDR3nt: TGTGCCAGCAGAACAGAACGGCCACCCCTCCACTTT
abundance: NA; v_gene: TRBV27; d_gene: NA; j_gene: TRBJ1-6; CDR3aa: CASRSYLSSYNSPLHF; CDR3nt: TGTGCCAGCAGGTCATATTTGAGCTCCTATAATTCACCCCTCCACTTT
abundance: NA; v_gene: TRBV2; d_gene: NA; j_gene: TRBJ2-7; CDR3aa: CASRPQNHEQYF; CDR3nt: TGTGCCAGCAGGCCCCAGAACCACGAGCAGTACTTC
abundance: NA; v_gene: TRBV7-2; d_gene: NA; j_gene: TRBJ2-3; CDR3aa: CASSSGGPMDTQYF; CDR3nt: TGTGCCAGCAGCTCAGGGGGGCCTATGGATACGCAGTATTTT
abundance: NA; v_gene: TRBV19; d_gene: NA; j_gene: TRBJ2-4; CDR3aa: CASSLWSAKNIQYF; CDR3nt: TGTGCCAGTAGTCTTTGGAGCGCCAAAAACATTCAGTACTTC
abundance: few; v_gene: TRBV11-2; d_gene: NA; j_gene: TRBJ1-3; CDR3aa: CASSLAGDSGNTIYF; CDR3nt: TGTGCCAGCAGCTTAGCGGGGGACTCTGGAAACACCATATATTTT
abundance: NA; v_gene: TRBV7-8; d_gene: TRBD1; j_gene: TRBJ1-1; CDR3aa: CASSHARGRSPFSTEAFF; CDR3nt: TGTGCCAGCAGCCACGCGAGGGGGCGCAGCCCGTTTAGCACTGAAGCTTTCTTT
abundance: NA; v_gene: TRBV4-3; d_gene: TRBD1; j_gene: TRBJ1-4; CDR3aa: CASSQDGQGEEKLFF; CDR3nt: TGCGCCAGCAGCCAAGATGGACAGGGCGAGGAAAAACTGTTTTTT
abundance: once; v_gene: TRBV5-4; d_gene: TRBD1; j_gene: TRBJ2-1; CDR3aa: CASSRDSTSYNEQFF; CDR3nt: TGTGCCAGCAGCCGGGACAGCACATCCTACAATGAGCAGTTCTTC
abundance: NA; v_gene: TRBV20-1; d_gene: NA; j_gene: TRBJ1-2; CDR3aa: CGVQRSYGYTF; CDR3nt: TGCGGAGTGCAACGCAGCTATGGCTACACCTTC
abundance: NA; v_gene: TRBV9; d_gene: TRBD2; j_gene: TRBJ2-3; CDR3aa: CASSVGAASGTDTQYF; CDR3nt: TGTGCCAGCAGCGTAGGGGCGGCTAGCGGGACAGATACGCAGTATTTT
abundance: NA; v_gene: TRBV4-3; d_gene: NA; j_gene: TRBJ2-7; CDR3aa: CASSQDPGTTTYEQYF; CDR3nt: TGCGCCAGCAGCCAAGATCCCGGGACAACTACCTACGAGCAGTACTTC
abundance: few; v_gene: TRBV2; d_gene: NA; j_gene: TRBJ1-2; CDR3aa: CASRGISNRDGGYTF; CDR3nt: TGTGCCAGCAGGGGAATATCTAACAGGGACGGAGGCTACACCTTC
abundance: once; v_gene: TRBV27; d_gene: TRBD2; j_gene: TRBJ2-7; CDR3aa: CASSYSGRFYEQYF; CDR3nt: TGTGCCAGCAGTTATAGCGGGAGGTTCTACGAGCAGTACTTC
abundance: NA; v_gene: TRBV7-2; d_gene: NA; j_gene: TRBJ1-1; CDR3aa: CASSSLGRYYTEAFF; CDR3nt: TGTGCCAGCAGTTCCCTAGGGAGGTACTACACTGAAGCTTTCTTT
abundance: once; v_gene: TRBV5-1; d_gene: TRBD2; j_gene: TRBJ2-2; CDR3aa: CASSISGRAPGELFF; CDR3nt: TGCGCCAGCAGCATTAGCGGGAGGGCCCCCGGGGAGCTGTTTTTT
abundance: NA; v_gene: TRBV3-1/TRBV3-2; d_gene: TRBD1; j_gene: TRBJ1-4; CDR3aa: CASSQLGAGGNEKLFF; CDR3nt: TGTGCCAGCAGCCAGCTTGGTGCAGGGGGGAATGAAAAACTGTTTTTT
abundance: NA; v_gene: TRBV4-2; d_gene: NA; j_gene: TRBJ1-1; CDR3aa: CASSQDMGESRGVNTEAFF; CDR3nt: TGTGCCAGCAGCCAAGATATGGGGGAGAGCAGGGGTGTGAACACTGAAGCTTTCTTT
abundance: NA; v_gene: TRBV7-9; d_gene: NA; j_gene: TRBJ1-1; CDR3aa: CASSPSSMNTEAFF; CDR3nt: TGTGCCAGCAGCCCGAGCTCTATGAACACTGAAGCTTTCTTT
abundance: NA; v_gene: TRBV27; d_gene: NA; j_gene: TRBJ1-6; CDR3aa: CASSSSYNSPLHF; CDR3nt: TGTGCCAGCTCCAGCTCCTATAATTCACCCCTCCACTTT
abundance: NA; v_gene: TRBV28; d_gene: NA; j_gene: TRBJ1-5; CDR3aa: CASRTQGKNQPQHF; CDR3nt: TGTGCCAGCAGAACTCAGGGGAAGAATCAGCCCCAGCATTTT
abundance: NA; v_gene: TRBV19; d_gene: TRBD1; j_gene: TRBJ1-6; CDR3aa: CASSIERTGGNSPLHF; CDR3nt: TGTGCCAGTAGTATAGAGCGGACAGGGGGAAATTCACCCCTCCACTTT
abundance: NA; v_gene: TRBV13; d_gene: NA; j_gene: TRBJ2-7; CDR3aa: CASSFPGSYEQYF; CDR3nt: TGTGCCAGCAGCTTTCCGGGCTCCTACGAGCAGTACTTC
abundance: NA; v_gene: TRBV7-3; d_gene: NA; j_gene: TRBJ2-1; CDR3aa: CASSPGVYNEQFF; CDR3nt: TGTGCCAGCAGCCCAGGGGTCTACAATGAGCAGTTCTTC
abundance: once; v_gene: TRBV3-1/TRBV3-2; d_gene: TRBD2; j_gene: TRBJ2-1; CDR3aa: CASSPRLAGSYNEQFF; CDR3nt: TGTGCCAGCAGCCCCAGATTAGCGGGCTCCTACAATGAGCAGTTCTTC
abundance: NA; v_gene: TRBV3-1/TRBV3-2; d_gene: TRBD2; j_gene: TRBJ2-5; CDR3aa: CASSRGLAVSETQYF; CDR3nt: TGTGCCAGCAGCCGGGGACTAGCGGTATCGGAGACCCAGTACTTC
abundance: NA; v_gene: TRBV9; d_gene: TRBD2; j_gene: TRBJ2-2; CDR3aa: CASTRGGSANTGELFF; CDR3nt: TGTGCCAGCACCCGTGGCGGGAGCGCGAACACCGGGGAGCTGTTTTTT
abundance: NA; v_gene: TRBV12-3/TRBV12-4; d_gene: NA; j_gene: TRBJ1-6; CDR3aa: CASSLKDWALHF; CDR3nt: TGTGCCAGCAGTTTGAAGGACTGGGCCCTCCACTTT